This T cell receptor beta chain was recorded in a study of blood T cell repertoires in COVID-19. At the level of the study: Collection of acute and convalescent COVID-19 samples took place in the United States, Italy and Spain. Sources were T cells, B-cell-depleted T cells, or PBMCs; the material itself was cDNA or gDNA.

The CDR3 sequence is 14 residues long. The germline V gene has CDR1 SGHDN and CDR2 FVKESK. V lost 4 bases to trimming and J lost 4 bases; unmatched junction nucleotides: 7. Under the authors' procedure: Quantification of nucleated cells was approximated via reference gene primer amplification. The data were produced by immunoSEQ multiplex PCR, yet TCRdb's version contains in-frame clones alone and is incomplete. From that table come the V and J calls and clone size; the DNA was used to work out D and trimming. The data show roughly 35,000 clones, over 75% seen once. The rearrangement links TRBV14 to TRBJ2-7; the match to TRBD2 covers 7 bases. Sample: peripheral blood. The TCR was taken from a man older than 75 with active or convalescent COVID-19. The CDR3: CASSRGTTVYEQYF. The CDR3 DNA reads as TGTGCCAGCAGCCGGGGGACTACCGTGTACGAGCAGTACTTC. Filled out from reference TRBV14 and TRBJ2-7, the complete variable domain reads EAGVTQFPSHSVIEKGQTVTLRCDPISGHDNLYWYRRVMGKEIKFLLHFVKESKQDESGMPNNRFLAERTGGTYSTLKVQPAELEDSGVYFCASSRGTTVYEQYFGPGTRLTVT.